Shown below are 5 T cell receptor beta chains from a single sample sequenced in a study of cytomegalovirus exposure and HLA in healthy donors. The PCR contained 60 Vbeta and 13 Jbeta primers. Measured with immunoSEQ multiplex PCR; TCRdb has only the in-frame clones, and not every one. The sample holds about 180,000 clones, 79% seen once. Sequencing was done on a sample of PBMCs. Receptor source: a woman in her thirties or forties in good health and CMV-seronegative.

The chain has TRBV6-1 and TRBJ2-5, with 10 bases aligning to TRBD2. The junction had 6 bases not matched to a gene; V was cut back by 2 bases and J by 0 bases. CDR1 and CDR2 (germline): MNHNS, SASEGT. The CDR3 totals 17 residues. CDR3 DNA: TGTGCCAGCAGTGAAAGAGCGGGGGGGACGAACCAAGAGACCCAGTACTTC. It encodes CASSERAGGTNQETQYF.

This clone was recorded only once. The CDR3 DNA reads as TGTGCCAGCAGCTCGACAGGAGGTTACGAGCAGTACTTC. It yields the protein CASSSTGGYEQYF. This sequence joins TRBV11-3 and TRBJ2-7; D is perhaps TRBD1 (6 bases). The germline V and J ends were trimmed by 4 bases and 4 bases, with 11 bases remaining between them. Germline V lookup: CDR1 SGHNT, CDR2 YENEEA. The CDR3 covers 13 residues.

This clone has only one observation. The gene calls are TRBV5-1 and TRBJ2-1, with TRBD2 matching over 9 bases. Germline CDR1 is SGHRS and CDR2 is YFSETQ. The CDR3 consists of 17 residues. V was pared by 2 bases and J by 5 bases, with 11 bases of the junction left unmatched. CDR3 sequence (DNA): TGCGCCAGCAGCTTAAGGGCTAGCGGGAATTCGCACAATGAGCAGTTCTTC. It translates to CASSLRASGNSHNEQFF. The whole variable domain, filled in from reference TRBV5-1 and TRBJ2-1, reads KAGVTQTPRYLIKTRGQQVTLSCSPISGHRSVSWYQQTPGQGLQFLFEYFSETQRNKGNFPGRFSGRQFSNSRSEMNVSTLELGDSALYLCASSLRASGNSHNEQFFGPGTRLTVL.

The V call is TRBV9, the J call TRBJ2-1; 7 bases are shared with TRBD2. This CDR3 has 14 amino acids. Looked up from germline, CDR1 is SGDLS and CDR2 is YYNGEE. V lost 0 bases to trimming and J lost 5 bases; unmatched junction nucleotides: 2. CDR3 in amino acids: CASSVGLAHNEQFF. Here the CDR3 DNA reads TGTGCCAGCAGCGTAGGACTAGCCCACAATGAGCAGTTCTTC.

This clone appeared a few times. V and J are TRBV30 and TRBJ1-1; a weak D match, TRBD1 (6 bases). CDR3 size: 13 residues. Trimming removed 8 bases at V and 3 bases at J, with 16 bases between. Germline CDR1 GTSNPN, CDR2 SVGIG (reference sequence). CDR3 DNA: TGTGCCGCGGATGTGGGGGCGTACACTGAAGCTTTCTTT. Its protein is CAADVGAYTEAFF.